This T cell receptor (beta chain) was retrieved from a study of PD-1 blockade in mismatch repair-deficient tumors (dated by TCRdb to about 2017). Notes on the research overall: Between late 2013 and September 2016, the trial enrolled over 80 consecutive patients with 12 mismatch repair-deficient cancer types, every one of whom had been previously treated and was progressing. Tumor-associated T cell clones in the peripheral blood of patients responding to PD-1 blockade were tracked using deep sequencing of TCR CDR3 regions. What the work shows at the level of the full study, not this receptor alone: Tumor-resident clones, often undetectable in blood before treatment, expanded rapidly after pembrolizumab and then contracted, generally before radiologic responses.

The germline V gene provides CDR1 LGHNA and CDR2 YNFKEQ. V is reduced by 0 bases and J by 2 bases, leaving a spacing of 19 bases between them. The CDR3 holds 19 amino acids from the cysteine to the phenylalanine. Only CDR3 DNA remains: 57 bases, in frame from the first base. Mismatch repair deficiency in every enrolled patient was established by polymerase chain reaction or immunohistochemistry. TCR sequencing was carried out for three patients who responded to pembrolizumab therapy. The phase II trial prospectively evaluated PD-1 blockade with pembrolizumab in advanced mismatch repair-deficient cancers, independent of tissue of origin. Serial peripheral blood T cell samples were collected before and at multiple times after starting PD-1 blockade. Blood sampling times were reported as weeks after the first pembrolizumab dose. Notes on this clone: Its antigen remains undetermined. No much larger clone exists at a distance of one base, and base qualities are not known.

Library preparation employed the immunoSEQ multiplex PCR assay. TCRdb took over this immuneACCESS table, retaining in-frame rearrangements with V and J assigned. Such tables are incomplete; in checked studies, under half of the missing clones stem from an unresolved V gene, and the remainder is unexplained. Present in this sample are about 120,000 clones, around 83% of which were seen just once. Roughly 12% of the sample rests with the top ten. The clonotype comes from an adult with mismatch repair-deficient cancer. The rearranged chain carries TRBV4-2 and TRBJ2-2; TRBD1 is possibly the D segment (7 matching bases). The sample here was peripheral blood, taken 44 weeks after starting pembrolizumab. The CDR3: CASSQDKVEGAENTGELFF. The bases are TGTGCCAGCAGCCAAGATAAGGTGGAGGGGGCGGAAAACACCGGGGAGCTGTTTTTT.